This T cell receptor beta chain originates from a study of cytomegalovirus exposure and HLA in healthy donors. The overall study: Previous work identified 90 million to 130 million unique TCR beta sequences from roughly 180 million T cells.

Germline assignment: CDR1 GTSNPN and CDR2 SVGIG (reference sequence). The CDR3 is 15 amino acids. The V gene end was trimmed by 0 bases and the J gene end by 2 bases; junction bases not matched to a gene: 6. The PCR used 60 Vbeta and 13 Jbeta primers. Here immunoSEQ multiplex PCR was the method, and the copy in TCRdb shows in-frame clones only, minus some. Here the sample spans about 180,000 clones, about four fifths being singletons. This clone has only a few counts. Antigen specificity is unknown. Study-wide results and caveats: The classifier, whose performance was assessed in both the original and validation cohorts, reportedly diagnosed cytomegalovirus status with high specificity and sensitivity.

The clonotype was recovered from a woman between 25 and 40 years old in good health and CMV-seronegative. The rearrangement joins TRBV30 to TRBJ2-5, with TRBD2 matching 7 bases. Sequencing used PBMCs. The CDR3 is CAWSVRGGGQETQYF. The CDR3 DNA sequence: TGTGCCTGGAGTGTACGTGGCGGGGGACAAGAGACCCAGTACTTC.